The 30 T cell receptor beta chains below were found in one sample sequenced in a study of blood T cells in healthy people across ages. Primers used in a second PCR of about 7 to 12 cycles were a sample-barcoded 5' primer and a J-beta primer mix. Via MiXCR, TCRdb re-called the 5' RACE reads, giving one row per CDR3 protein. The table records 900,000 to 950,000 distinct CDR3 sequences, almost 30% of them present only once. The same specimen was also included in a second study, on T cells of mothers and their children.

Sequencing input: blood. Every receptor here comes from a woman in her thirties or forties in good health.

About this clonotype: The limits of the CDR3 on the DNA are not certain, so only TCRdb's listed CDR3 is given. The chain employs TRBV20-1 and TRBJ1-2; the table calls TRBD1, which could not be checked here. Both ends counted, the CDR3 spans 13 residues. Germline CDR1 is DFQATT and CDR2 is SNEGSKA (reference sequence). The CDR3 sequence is CSVQGPGAYGCTF.

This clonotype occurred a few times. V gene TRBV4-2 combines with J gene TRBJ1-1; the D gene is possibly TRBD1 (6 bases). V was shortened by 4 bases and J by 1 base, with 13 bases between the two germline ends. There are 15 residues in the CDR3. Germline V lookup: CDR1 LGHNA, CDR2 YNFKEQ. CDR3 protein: CASSPTGAGNTEAFF. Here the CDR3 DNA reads TGTGCCAGCAGCCCCACGGGGGCTGGGAACACTGAAGCTTTCTTT.

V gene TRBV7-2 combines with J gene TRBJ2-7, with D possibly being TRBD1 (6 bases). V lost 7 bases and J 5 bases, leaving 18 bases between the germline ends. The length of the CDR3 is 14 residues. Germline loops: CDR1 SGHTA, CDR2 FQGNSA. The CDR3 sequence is CASNQQGSNDEQYF. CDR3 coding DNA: TGTGCCAGCAACCAACAGGGTTCTAACGACGAGCAGTACTTC.

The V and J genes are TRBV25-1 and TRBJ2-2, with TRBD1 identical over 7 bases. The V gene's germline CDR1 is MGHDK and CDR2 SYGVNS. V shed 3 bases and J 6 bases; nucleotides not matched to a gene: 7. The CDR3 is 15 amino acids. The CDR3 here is CASSDPRQGSGELFF. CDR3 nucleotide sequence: TGTGCCAGCAGTGACCCAAGACAGGGCTCCGGGGAGCTGTTTTTT.

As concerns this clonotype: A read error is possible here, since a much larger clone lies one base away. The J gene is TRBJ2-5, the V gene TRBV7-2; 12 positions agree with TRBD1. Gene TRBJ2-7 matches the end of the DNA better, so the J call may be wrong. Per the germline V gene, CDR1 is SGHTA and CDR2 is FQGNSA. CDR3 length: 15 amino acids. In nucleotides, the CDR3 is TGTGCCAGCAGCACCGGGACAGGGGGCTGGTACGAGCAGTACTTC. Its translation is CASSTGTGGWYEQYF.

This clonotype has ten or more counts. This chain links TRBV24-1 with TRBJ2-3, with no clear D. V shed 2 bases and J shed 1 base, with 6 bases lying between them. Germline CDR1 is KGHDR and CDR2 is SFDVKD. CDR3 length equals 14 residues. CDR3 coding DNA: TGTGCCACCAGTGATTCGGGCCGCACAGATACGCAGTATTTT. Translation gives CATSDSGRTDTQYF.

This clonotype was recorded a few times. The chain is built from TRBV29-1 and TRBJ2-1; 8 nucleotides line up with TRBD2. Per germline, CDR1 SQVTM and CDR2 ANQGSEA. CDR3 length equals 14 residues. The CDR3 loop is CGAEGRGGDNEQFF. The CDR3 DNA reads TGCGGCGCTGAGGGACGGGGGGGAGACAATGAGCAGTTCTTC.

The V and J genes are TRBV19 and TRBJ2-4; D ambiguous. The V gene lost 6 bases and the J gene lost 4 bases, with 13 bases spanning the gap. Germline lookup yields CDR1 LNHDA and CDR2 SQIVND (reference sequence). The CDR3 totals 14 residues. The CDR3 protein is CASSLFMTKNIQYF. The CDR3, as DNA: TGTGCCAGTAGCCTCTTCATGACTAAAAACATTCAGTACTTC.

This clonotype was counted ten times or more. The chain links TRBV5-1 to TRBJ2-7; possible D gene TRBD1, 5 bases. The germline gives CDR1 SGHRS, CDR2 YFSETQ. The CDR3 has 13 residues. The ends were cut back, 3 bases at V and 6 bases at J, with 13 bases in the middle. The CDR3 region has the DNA TGCGCCAGCAGCTACGATGGCCAGGGCGAGCAGTACTTC. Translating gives CASSYDGQGEQYF.

Here the CDR3 reads CASSSWGGSSYNEQFF. CDR3 DNA: TGTGCCAGCAGTTCCTGGGGGGGTAGCTCCTACAATGAGCAGTTCTTC. The gene calls are TRBV12-3 or TRBV12-4 and TRBJ2-1, with 7 bases that match TRBD2. Losses at the gene ends were 4 bases for V and 0 bases for J; bases not matched to a gene: 6. The CDR3 has 16 amino acids.

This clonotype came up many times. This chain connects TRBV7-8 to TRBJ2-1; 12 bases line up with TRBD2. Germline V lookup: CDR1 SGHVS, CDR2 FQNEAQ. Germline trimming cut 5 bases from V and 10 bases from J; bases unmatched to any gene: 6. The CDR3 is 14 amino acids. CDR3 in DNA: TGTGCCAGCAGCCCTGGACTAGCGGGGAGCGAGCAGTTCTTC. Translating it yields CASSPGLAGSEQFF.

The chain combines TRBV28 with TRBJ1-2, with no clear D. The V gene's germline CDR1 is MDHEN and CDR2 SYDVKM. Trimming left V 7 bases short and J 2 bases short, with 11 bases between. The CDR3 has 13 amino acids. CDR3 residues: CASMSSGNYGYTF. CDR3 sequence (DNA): TGTGCCAGCATGAGTAGTGGGAACTATGGCTACACCTTC.

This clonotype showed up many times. CDR3 coding DNA: TGCAGTGCTAGAAGGTCCGATAGCACAGATACGCAGTATTTT. It codes for CSARRSDSTDTQYF. This sequence joins TRBV20-1 and TRBJ2-3; D not certain. CDR1 and CDR2 from the germline V gene are DFQATT and SNEGSKA (reference sequence). The CDR3 is 14 amino acids. The V end lost 2 bases, the J end lost 0 bases, and 9 bases lay between the germline ends.

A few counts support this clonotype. CDR3 in amino acids: CASSKRAGLVTEAFF. In nucleotides, the CDR3 is TGTGCCAGCAGCAAAAGGGCGGGTTTGGTGACTGAAGCTTTCTTT. This chain connects TRBV9 to TRBJ1-1; the D is unclear. CDR1 and CDR2 from the germline V gene are SGDLS and YYNGEE. Trimming removed 4 bases from V and 5 bases from J, with 18 bases in between. There are 15 residues in the CDR3.

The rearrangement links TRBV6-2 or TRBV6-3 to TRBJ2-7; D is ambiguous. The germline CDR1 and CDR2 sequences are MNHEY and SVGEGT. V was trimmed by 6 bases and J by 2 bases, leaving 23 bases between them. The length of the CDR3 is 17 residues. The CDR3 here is CASSSLFDARSTYEQYF. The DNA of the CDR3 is TGTGCCAGCAGCTCCCTTTTTGACGCGAGGAGCACCTACGAGCAGTACTTC.

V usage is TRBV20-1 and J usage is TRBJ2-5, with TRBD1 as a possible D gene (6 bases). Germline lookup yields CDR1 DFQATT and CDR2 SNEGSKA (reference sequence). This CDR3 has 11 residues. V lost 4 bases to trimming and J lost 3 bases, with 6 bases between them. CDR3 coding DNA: TGCAGTGCTACAGGGGAAGAGACCCAGTACTTC. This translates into CSATGEETQYF.

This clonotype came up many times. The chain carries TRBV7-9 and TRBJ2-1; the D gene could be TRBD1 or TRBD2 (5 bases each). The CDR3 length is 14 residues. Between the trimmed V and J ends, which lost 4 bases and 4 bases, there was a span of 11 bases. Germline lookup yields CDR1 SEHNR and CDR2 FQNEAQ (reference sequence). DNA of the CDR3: TGTGCCAGCAGCTCCCCGGGGCCTTACAATGAGCAGTTCTTC. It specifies CASSSPGPYNEQFF.

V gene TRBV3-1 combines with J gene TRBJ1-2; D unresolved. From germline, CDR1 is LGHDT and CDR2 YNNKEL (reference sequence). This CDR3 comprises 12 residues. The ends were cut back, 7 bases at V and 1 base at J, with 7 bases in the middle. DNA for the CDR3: TGTGCCAGCATGGACGGTAACTATGGCTACACCTTC. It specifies CASMDGNYGYTF.

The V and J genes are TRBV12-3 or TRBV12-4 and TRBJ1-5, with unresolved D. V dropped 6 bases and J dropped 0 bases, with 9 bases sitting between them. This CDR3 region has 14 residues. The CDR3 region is CASRAGVSNQPQHF. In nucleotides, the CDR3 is TGTGCCAGCAGAGCAGGAGTTAGCAATCAGCCCCAGCATTTT.

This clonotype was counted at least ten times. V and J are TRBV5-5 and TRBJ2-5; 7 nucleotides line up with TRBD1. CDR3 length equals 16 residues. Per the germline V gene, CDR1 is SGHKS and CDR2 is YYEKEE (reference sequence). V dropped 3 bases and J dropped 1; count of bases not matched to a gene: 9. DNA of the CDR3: TGTGCCAGCAGCTCGCGGACAGGCTCCCTCCAAGAGACCCAGTACTTC. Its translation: CASSSRTGSLQETQYF.

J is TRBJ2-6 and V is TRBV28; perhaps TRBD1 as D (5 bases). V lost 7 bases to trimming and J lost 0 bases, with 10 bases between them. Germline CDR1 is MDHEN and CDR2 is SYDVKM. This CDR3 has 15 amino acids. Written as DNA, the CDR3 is TGTGCCAGCACCCTGACAGTCTCTGGGGCCAACGTCCTGACTTTC. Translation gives CASTLTVSGANVLTF.

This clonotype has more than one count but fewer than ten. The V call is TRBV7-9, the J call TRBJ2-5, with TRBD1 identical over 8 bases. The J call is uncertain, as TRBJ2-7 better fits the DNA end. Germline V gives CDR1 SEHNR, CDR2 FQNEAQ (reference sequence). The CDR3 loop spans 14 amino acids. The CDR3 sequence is CASSFVRQGNEQYF. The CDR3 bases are TGTGCCAGCAGCTTCGTGAGACAGGGGAACGAGCAGTACTTC.

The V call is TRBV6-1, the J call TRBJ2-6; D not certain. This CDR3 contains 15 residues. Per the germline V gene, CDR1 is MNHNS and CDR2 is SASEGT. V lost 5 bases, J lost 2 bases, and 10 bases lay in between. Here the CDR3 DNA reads TGTGCCAGCAGTTGGGCGCAACCTGGGGCCAACGTCCTGACTTTC. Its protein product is CASSWAQPGANVLTF.

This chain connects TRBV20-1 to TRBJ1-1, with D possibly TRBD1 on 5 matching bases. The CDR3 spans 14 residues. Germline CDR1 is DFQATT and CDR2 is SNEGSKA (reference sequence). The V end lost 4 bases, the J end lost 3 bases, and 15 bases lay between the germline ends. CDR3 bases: TGCAGTGCTATGCTACCAGGGACGGACACTGAAGCTTTCTTT. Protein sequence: CSAMLPGTDTEAFF.

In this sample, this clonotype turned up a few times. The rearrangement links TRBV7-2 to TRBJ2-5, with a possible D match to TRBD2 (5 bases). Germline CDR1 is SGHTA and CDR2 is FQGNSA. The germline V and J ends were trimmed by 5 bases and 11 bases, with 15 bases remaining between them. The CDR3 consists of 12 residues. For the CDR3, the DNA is TGTGCCAGCAGCCGTTTCAGCGGAGAGCAGTACTTC. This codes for CASSRFSGEQYF.

Here the CDR3 DNA reads TGTGCCAGTAGCCAGCCCTTGGGCAGGGGGAGAGAGACCCAGTACTTC. This translates into CASSQPLGRGRETQYF. The chain combines TRBV7-9 with TRBJ2-5; 7 bases are a match to TRBD1. This CDR3 has 16 residues. With V trimmed by 9 bases and J by 4 bases, 17 bases remained unmatched. Germline CDR1 reads SEHNR; CDR2 reads FQNEAQ (reference sequence). Filled out from reference TRBV7-9 and TRBJ2-5, the complete variable domain reads DTGVSQNPRHKITKRGQNVTFRCDPISEHNRLYWYRQTLGQGPEFLTYFQNEAQLEKSRLLSDRFSAERPKGSFSTLEIQRTEQGDSAMYLCASSQPLGRGRETQYFGPGTRLLVL.

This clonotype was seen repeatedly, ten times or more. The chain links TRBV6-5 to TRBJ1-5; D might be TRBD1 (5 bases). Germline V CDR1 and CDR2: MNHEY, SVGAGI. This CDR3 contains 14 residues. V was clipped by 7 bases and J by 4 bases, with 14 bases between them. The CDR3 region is CASKITGGNQPQHF. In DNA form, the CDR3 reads TGTGCCAGCAAGATAACTGGGGGTAATCAGCCCCAGCATTTT.

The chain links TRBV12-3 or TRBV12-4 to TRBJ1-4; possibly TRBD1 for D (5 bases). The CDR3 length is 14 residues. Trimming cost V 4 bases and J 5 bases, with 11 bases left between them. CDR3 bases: TGTGCCAGCAGTTCTCTCCAGGGAAATGAAAAACTGTTTTTT. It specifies CASSSLQGNEKLFF.

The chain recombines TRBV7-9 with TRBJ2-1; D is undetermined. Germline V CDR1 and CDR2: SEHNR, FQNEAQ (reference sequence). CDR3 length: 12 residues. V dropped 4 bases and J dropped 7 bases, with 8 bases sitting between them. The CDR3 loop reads CASSSLSNEQFF. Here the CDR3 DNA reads TGTGCCAGCAGCTCCCTGAGTAATGAGCAGTTCTTC.

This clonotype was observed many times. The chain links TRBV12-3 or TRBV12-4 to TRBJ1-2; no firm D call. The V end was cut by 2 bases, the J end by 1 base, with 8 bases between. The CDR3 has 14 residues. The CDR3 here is CASSLLVGNYGYTF. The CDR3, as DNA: TGTGCCAGCAGTTTATTAGTGGGTAACTATGGCTACACCTTC.